The rows below give T cell receptor beta chains drawn from one sample of a study of lymphopenia after photon versus proton radiotherapy. Measured with immunoSEQ multiplex PCR; TCRdb has only the in-frame clones, and not every one. The sample has 55,000 to 70,000 clones, 85% to 95% seen once. The sample was peripheral blood, taken from a patient treated with photon-based radiotherapy. The receptors were gathered from a woman in her 40s with cholangiocarcinoma. Both conserved end residues are part of each CDR3. D genes are given only for firm matches. Clone size is not always given. Where it is, it says once, few, many or a class for expanded clones.

TRBJ2-1,TRBV29-1,-,-,CSARPERHLSYNEQFF,TGCAGCGCCCGACCCGAGCGGCACCTCTCCTACAATGAGCAGTTCTTC
TRBJ1-1,TRBV9,-,-,CASSAGPPDTEAFF,TGTGCCAGCAGCGCGGGCCCCCCGGACACTGAAGCTTTCTTT
TRBJ1-5,TRBV10-3,-,-,CAISEGEGNQPQHF,TGTGCCATCAGTGAGGGTGAGGGAAATCAGCCCCAGCATTTT
TRBJ2-7,TRBV5-6,-,-,CASSSPPPTPVDEQYF,TGTGCCAGCAGCTCGCCCCCCCCGACTCCTGTAGACGAGCAGTACTTC
TRBJ1-1,TRBV5-1,-,-,CASSLGFRGGLMNTEAFF,TGCGCCAGCAGCTTGGGGTTTCGCGGGGGCCTTATGAACACTGAAGCTTTCTTT
TRBJ1-1,TRBV6-1,-,TRBD1,CASRKGQGGVSEAFF,TGTGCCAGCAGGAAGGGACAGGGAGGAGTCTCTGAAGCTTTCTTT
TRBJ2-7,TRBV5-6,-,-,CASSLAGATYEQYF,TGTGCCAGCAGCTTGGCAGGGGCAACCTACGAGCAGTACTTC
TRBJ1-2,TRBV30,-,-,CAWSVLSRDPGGYTF,TGTGCCTGGAGTGTACTGTCCCGCGACCCCGGGGGCTACACCTTC
TRBJ2-7,TRBV11-1,few,-,CASSWGRDKSYEQYF,TGTGCCAGCAGCTGGGGCCGGGACAAATCCTACGAGCAGTACTTC
TRBJ2-2,TRBV27,-,TRBD2,CASSFQGGRETGELFF,TGTGCCAGCAGTTTCCAGGGAGGGAGAGAGACCGGGGAGCTGTTTTTT
TRBJ1-1,TRBV4-1,-,-,CASSQSPRGNTEAFF,TGCGCCAGCAGCCAATCTCCCCGGGGGAACACTGAAGCTTTCTTT
TRBJ1-5,TRBV4-1,-,TRBD1,CASSQAGGPPQHF,TGCGCCAGCAGCCAAGCAGGGGGGCCGCCCCAGCATTTT
TRBJ1-3,TRBV30,-,-,CAWSVREASGNTIYF,TGTGCCTGGAGTGTACGGGAGGCCTCTGGAAACACCATATATTTT
TRBJ2-7,TRBV10-1,-,-,CASSEHGIYEQYF,TGCGCCAGCAGTGAGCACGGAATCTACGAGCAGTACTTC
TRBJ2-3,TRBV19,-,TRBD1,CASSINAGTGTEMDTQYF,TGTGCCAGTAGTATAAACGCTGGGACCGGGACAGAGATGGATACGCAGTATTTT
TRBJ2-7,TRBV30,-,-,CAAGGGDEQYF,TGTGCCGCTGGAGGAGGGGACGAGCAGTACTTC
TRBJ2-2,TRBV7-7,-,-,CASSLLANTGELFF,TGTGCTAGCAGCTTACTCGCTAACACCGGGGAGCTGTTTTTT
TRBJ2-3,TRBV11-2,-,-,CASGVRADTQYF,TGTGCGAGCGGAGTTCGCGCAGATACGCAGTATTTT
TRBJ2-7,TRBV27,-,TRBD2,CASTSGGVSYEQYF,TGTGCCAGCACCTCTGGGGGGGTCTCCTACGAGCAGTACTTC
TRBJ1-1,TRBV30,-,-,CAWNRWNFEAFF,TGTGCCTGGAATAGGTGGAACTTTGAAGCTTTCTTT
TRBJ2-3,TRBV2,-,TRBD2,CALHGREGRDTQYF,TGTGCCCTCCACGGACGGGAGGGCCGAGATACGCAGTATTTT
TRBJ2-5,TRBV6-6,-,-,CASGLPSGFQETQYF,TGTGCCAGCGGACTCCCCAGCGGGTTCCAAGAGACCCAGTACTTC
TRBJ1-3,TRBV29-1,few,-,CSVEDGKDSGNTIYF,TGCAGCGTTGAAGATGGCAAGGACTCTGGAAACACCATATATTTT
TRBJ2-4,TRBV19,-,-,CASSLQVHDIQYF,TGTGCCAGTAGTCTACAGGTCCACGACATTCAGTACTTC
TRBJ2-3,TRBV7-9,-,-,CATSRAGDTQYF,TGTGCCACCTCACGTGCCGGAGATACGCAGTATTTT
TRBJ1-1,TRBV5-6,-,TRBD1,CASSPVGLQGYTEAFF,TGTGCCAGCAGCCCTGTGGGATTACAGGGGTACACTGAAGCTTTCTTT
TRBJ2-3,TRBV6-5,-,-,CASSSDSTDTQYF,TGTGCCAGCAGTTCCGACAGCACAGATACGCAGTATTTT
TRBJ1-2,TRBV29-1,-,-,CSVYRPGGYTF,TGCAGCGTCTATCGTCCGGGAGGCTACACCTTC
TRBJ2-5,TRBV5-4,-,-,CASSLAQETQYF,TGTGCCAGCAGCTTGGCACAAGAGACCCAGTACTTC
TRBJ2-1,TRBV7-9,-,TRBD2,CASLAGAGNEQFF,TGTGCCAGCCTAGCGGGAGCGGGCAATGAGCAGTTCTTC
TRBJ1-1,TRBV18,-,TRBD1,CASSPETGSTEAFF,TGTGCCAGCTCACCCGAGACAGGGAGCACTGAAGCTTTCTTT
TRBJ2-3,TRBV6-9,-,TRBD1,CASRSRGLRDTQYF,TGTGCCAGCAGGAGCAGGGGGCTGAGAGATACGCAGTATTTT
TRBJ2-1,TRBV14,-,-,CASSLKVGGRYNEQFF,TGTGCCAGCAGCCTTAAGGTAGGGGGACGTTACAATGAGCAGTTCTTC
TRBJ1-1,TRBV28,-,TRBD1,CASSFRGTANTEAFF,TGTGCCAGCAGTTTCCGCGGGACAGCGAACACTGAAGCTTTCTTT
TRBJ1-4,TRBV27,-,-,CASSWRRDEATNEKLFF,TGTGCCAGCAGTTGGCGGCGGGATGAAGCAACTAATGAAAAACTGTTTTTT
TRBJ1-2,TRBV7-2,-,TRBD1,CASSLHDGTGGANYGYTF,TGTGCCAGCAGCTTACATGATGGGACAGGGGGGGCTAACTATGGCTACACCTTC
TRBJ1-1,TRBV9,-,-,CASSALGTEAFF,TGTGCCAGCAGTGCTTTGGGGACTGAAGCTTTCTTT
TRBJ1-6,TRBV6-1,-,-,CASSEGLWDRNSYNSPLHF,TGTGCCAGCAGTGAAGGACTTTGGGACCGAAACTCCTATAATTCACCCCTCCACTTT
TRBJ1-4,TRBV5-1,-,-,CASSLVAGSNEKLFF,TGCGCCAGCAGCTTGGTTGCAGGGTCTAATGAAAAACTGTTTTTT
TRBJ2-3,TRBV28,-,-,CASSQGPNLQYF,TGTGCCAGCAGCCAAGGGCCAAACCTCCAGTATTTT
TRBJ2-7,TRBV19,-,-,CASSIPGLPLEQYF,TGTGCCAGTAGTATTCCGGGACTGCCGTTGGAGCAGTACTTC
TRBJ1-3,TRBV18,-,TRBD1,CASSLDRGPGNTIYF,TGTGCCAGCTCCTTGGACAGGGGGCCTGGAAACACCATATATTTT
TRBJ1-1,TRBV25-1,-,-,CASSDTATEAFF,TGTGCCAGCAGTGACACGGCGACTGAAGCTTTCTTT
TRBJ1-1,TRBV12-2,-,-,CASRLSPGRGVNTEAFF,TGTGCAAGTCGCTTAAGTCCTGGCAGGGGAGTGAACACTGAAGCTTTCTTT
TRBJ2-7,TRBV6-5,-,-,CASSYSTGYEQYF,TGTGCCAGCAGTTACTCCACCGGGTACGAGCAGTACTTC
TRBJ1-1,TRBV5-1,-,TRBD1,CASSPRQGVADSTEAFF,TGCGCCAGCAGCCCACGACAGGGAGTGGCCGATAGCACTGAAGCTTTCTTT
TRBJ1-6,TRBV10-3,-,-,CAIKGFGSPLHF,TGTGCCATCAAGGGGTTTGGCTCACCCCTCCACTTT
TRBJ2-5,TRBV21-1,few,-,CASSKHPSGGGETQYF,TGTGCCAGCAGCAAGCATCCTAGCGGAGGGGGGGAGACCCAGTACTTC
TRBJ2-7,TRBV5-1,-,TRBD1,CASSLGTGDSYEQYF,TGCGCCAGCAGCCTAGGGACAGGAGACTCCTACGAGCAGTACTTC
TRBJ2-3,TRBV2,-,TRBD1,CASSVRGQGGTDTQYF,TGTGCCAGCAGTGTCAGGGGACAGGGGGGAACAGATACGCAGTATTTT
TRBJ1-3,TRBV9,-,-,CASSVVDTASSGNTIYF,TGTGCCAGCAGCGTTGTCGACACCGCATCCTCTGGAAACACCATATATTTT
TRBJ2-1,TRBV4-1,-,-,CASSQQGPYNEQFF,TGCGCCAGCAGCCAACAGGGACCCTACAATGAGCAGTTCTTC
TRBJ2-1,TRBV18,-,TRBD2,CASSPLAGGPYNEQFF,TGTGCCAGCTCACCTCTAGCGGGGGGGCCGTACAATGAGCAGTTCTTC
TRBJ1-6,TRBV5-8,-,-,CASSPGVNSPLHF,TGTGCCAGCAGCCCCGGGGTTAATTCACCCCTCCACTTT
TRBJ2-1,TRBV5-1,-,-,CASSPGTGSSYNEQFF,TGCGCCAGCAGCCCCGGGACTGGCAGCTCCTACAATGAGCAGTTCTTC